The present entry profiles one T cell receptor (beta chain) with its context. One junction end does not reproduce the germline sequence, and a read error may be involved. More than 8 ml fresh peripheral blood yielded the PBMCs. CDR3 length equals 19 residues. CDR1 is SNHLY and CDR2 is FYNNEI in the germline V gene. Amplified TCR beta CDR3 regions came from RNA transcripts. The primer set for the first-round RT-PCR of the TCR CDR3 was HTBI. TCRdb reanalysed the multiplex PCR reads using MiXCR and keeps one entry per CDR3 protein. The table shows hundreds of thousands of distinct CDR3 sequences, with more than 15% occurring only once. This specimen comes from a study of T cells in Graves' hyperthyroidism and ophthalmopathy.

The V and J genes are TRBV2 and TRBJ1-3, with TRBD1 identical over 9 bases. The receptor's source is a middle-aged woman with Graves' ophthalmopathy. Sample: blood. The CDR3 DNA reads TGTGGCAGCAGTGAAGCGCTTCTGGGACAGGGTTTCTCTGGAAACACCATATATTTT. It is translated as CGSSEALLGQGFSGNTIYF. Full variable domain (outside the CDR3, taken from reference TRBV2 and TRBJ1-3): EPEVTQTPSHQVTQMGQEVILRCVPISNHLYFYWYRQILGQKVEFLVSFYNNEISEKSEIFDDQFSVERPDGSNFTLKIRSTKLEDSAMYFCGSSEALLGQGFSGNTIYFGEGSWLTVV.